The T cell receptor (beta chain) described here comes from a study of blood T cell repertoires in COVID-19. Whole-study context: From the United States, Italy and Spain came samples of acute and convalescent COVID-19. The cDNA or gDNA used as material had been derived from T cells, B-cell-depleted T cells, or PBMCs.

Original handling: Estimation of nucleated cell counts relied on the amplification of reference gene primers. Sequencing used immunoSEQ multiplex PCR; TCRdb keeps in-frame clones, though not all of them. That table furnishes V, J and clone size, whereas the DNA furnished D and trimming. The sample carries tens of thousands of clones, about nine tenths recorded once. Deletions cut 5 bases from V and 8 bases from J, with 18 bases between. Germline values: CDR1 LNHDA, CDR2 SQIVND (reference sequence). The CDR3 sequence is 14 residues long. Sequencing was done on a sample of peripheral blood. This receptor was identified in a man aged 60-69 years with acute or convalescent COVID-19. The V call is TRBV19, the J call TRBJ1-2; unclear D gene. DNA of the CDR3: TGTGCCAGTAGTGATATATCTTCGACTCAGGGCTACACCTTC. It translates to CASSDISSTQGYTF. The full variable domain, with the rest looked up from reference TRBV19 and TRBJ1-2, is DGGITQSPKYLFRKEGQNVTLSCEQNLNHDAMYWYRQDPGQGLRLIYYSQIVNDFQKGDIAEGYSVSREKKESFPLTVTSAQKNPTAFYLCASSDISSTQGYTFGSGTRLTVV.